A selection of T cell receptor beta chains follows, all from one sample in a study of T-cell memory formation after mild COVID-19. TCRdb passed the 5' RACE reads through MiXCR, listing each CDR3 protein once. Of 250,000 or so distinct CDR3 sequences in the sample, about 20% are singletons; the top ten hold more than 20%. What was sequenced was PBMCs or a T cell subset sorted from them (not recorded which). The source is a man between 18 and 29 years old who had mild COVID-19 (a few samples of this study predate the infection). Cell type and time point are not known. Each CDR3 is given with its conserved first and last residue. Fields, in order: D gene, V gene, J gene, CDR3 protein. The D gene is left open where the match is weak.

TRBD2,TRBV4-3,TRBJ2-5,CASSQGASGGLETQYF
NA,TRBV7-3,TRBJ1-2,CASSPQPDTFYGYTF
NA,TRBV28,TRBJ1-1,CASTLEMAGRAFF
TRBD1,TRBV7-2,TRBJ1-3,CASGRTGTGPNTIYF
TRBD2,TRBV12-3/TRBV12-4,TRBJ2-1,CASSRLAGGLSSYNEQFF
NA,TRBV11-1,TRBJ2-7,CASSSRTGSEQYF
NA,TRBV7-2,TRBJ1-5,CASSLATYQPQHF
NA,TRBV4-1,TRBJ1-5,CASSQVPGVDNQPQHF
NA,TRBV11-2,TRBJ1-4,CASSYLGLGEKLFF
TRBD2,TRBV5-8,TRBJ2-2,CASSASRTSGSTGELFF
TRBD2,TRBV5-4,TRBJ2-3,CASSPSGVRTDTQYF
NA,TRBV5-1,TRBJ2-5,CASSLEASGLRQETQYF
TRBD2,TRBV7-6,TRBJ2-1,CASSPRTRNEQFF
NA,TRBV7-2,TRBJ1-6,CASSWGGFDSPLHF
NA,TRBV7-3,TRBJ2-5,CASSPQFGGFITQYF